This paragraph covers one TCR beta chain sequence. TCRdb keeps only in-frame clones here, not all; method: immunoSEQ multiplex PCR. The top ten clones hold 0.9% to 0.95% of a sample with about 200,000 clones, just under 85% of them seen once. This specimen belongs to a study of blood T cell repertoires in COVID-19. Germline V gene data show CDR1 as SEHNR and CDR2 as FQNEAQ (reference sequence). The CDR3 is 14 residues long. The V end was cut by 4 bases, the J end by 14 bases, with 23 bases between. The clonotype was recovered from a man aged 60-69 years with COVID-19, enrolled during active disease. The source material was peripheral blood. The rearrangement uses TRBV7-9 and TRBJ1-1; weak D call: TRBD1 (6 bases). CDR3 coding DNA: TGTGCCAGCAGCTCCTATCGGACAGCCGGGGACCGGTTCTTT. It specifies CASSSYRTAGDRFF.